The clone carrying this T cell receptor beta chain occurred a few times. Its antigen remains unknown. This record comes from a study of T cell responses to AZD1222 COVID-19 vaccine. Regarding the study as a whole: Targeting of unmutated variant regions was reportedly seen in nearly half of spike-specific TCRs. Only 5 or 6 people who got AZD1222 tested seropositive at baseline. There were mostly white British donors and more females than males, and clonal diversity was possibly underestimated.

This CDR3 is built from 15 residues. CDR1 is SEHNR, CDR2 FQNEAQ, per germline (reference sequence). Trimming left V 8 bases short and J 6 bases short, with 23 bases between. TCRdb's table, derived via immunoSEQ multiplex PCR, lists solely in-frame clones and lacks some. The sample shows approximately 140,000 clones, about 91% of them seen only once. The receptor was isolated from an adult who received the AZD1222 COVID-19 vaccine. The sample consisted of peripheral blood, taken 28 days after the second AZD1222 dose. The chain carries TRBV7-9 and TRBJ2-7, with D possibly being TRBD1 or TRBD2 (6 bases each). CDR3 sequence: CASCATEGVRSEQYF. The CDR3 bases are TGTGCCAGCTGCGCCACGGAGGGGGTGCGTAGCGAGCAGTACTTC.